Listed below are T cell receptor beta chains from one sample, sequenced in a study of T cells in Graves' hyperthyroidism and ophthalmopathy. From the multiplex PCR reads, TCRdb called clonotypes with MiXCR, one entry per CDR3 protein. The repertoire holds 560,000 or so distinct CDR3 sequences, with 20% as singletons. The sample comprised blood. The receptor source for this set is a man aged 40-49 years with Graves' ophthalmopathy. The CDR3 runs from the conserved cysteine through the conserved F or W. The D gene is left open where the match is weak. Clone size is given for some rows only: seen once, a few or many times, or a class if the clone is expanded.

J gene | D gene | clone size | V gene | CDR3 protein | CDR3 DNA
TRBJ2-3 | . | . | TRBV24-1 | CATSRPGTDTQYF | TGTGCCACCAGTAGGCCGGGCACAGATACGCAGTATTTT
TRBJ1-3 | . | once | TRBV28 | CASSFDQAGNTIYF | TGTGCCAGCAGTTTCGACCAGGCTGGAAACACCATATATTTT
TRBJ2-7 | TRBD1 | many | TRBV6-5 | CASSYTQGRLDEQYF | TGTGCCAGCAGTTACACACAGGGGAGACTGGACGAGCAGTACTTC
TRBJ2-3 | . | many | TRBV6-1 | CASSKRHEDGAQYF | TGTGCCAGCAGTAAGAGACATGAGGACGGGGCGCAGTATTTT
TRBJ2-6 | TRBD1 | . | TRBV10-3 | CAISPTGGGFGANVLTF | TGTGCCATCAGCCCGACAGGGGGCGGATTTGGGGCCAACGTCCTGACTTTC
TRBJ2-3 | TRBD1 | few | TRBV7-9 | CASSLTGVVFGTQYF | TGTGCCAGCAGCTTAACAGGGGTGGTATTTGGTACGCAGTATTTT
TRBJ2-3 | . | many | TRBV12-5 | CASGFGGTDTQYF | TGTGCTAGTGGTTTTGGCGGAACAGATACGCAGTATTTT
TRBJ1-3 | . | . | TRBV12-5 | CASGLGLNSGNTIYF | TGTGCTAGTGGTTTGGGACTGAACTCTGGAAACACCATATATTTT
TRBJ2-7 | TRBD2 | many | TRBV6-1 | CASRKSGSYEQYF | TGTGCCAGCAGGAAGAGCGGGAGCTACGAGCAGTACTTC
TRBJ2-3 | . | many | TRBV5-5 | CASSLVGFSSTDTQYF | TGTGCCAGCAGCTTGGTCGGCTTTTCCTCAACAGATACGCAGTATTTT
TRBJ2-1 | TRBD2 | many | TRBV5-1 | CASWAGGPNEQFF | TGCGCCAGCTGGGCGGGGGGCCCGAATGAGCAGTTCTTC
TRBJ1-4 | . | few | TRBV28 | CASSPASLQGSNEKLFF | TGTGCCAGCAGTCCCGCCTCACTACAGGGTTCTAATGAAAAACTGTTTTTT
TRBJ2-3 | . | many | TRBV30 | CAWSGFRWDTQYF | TGTGCCTGGAGTGGTTTCAGGTGGGATACGCAGTATTTT
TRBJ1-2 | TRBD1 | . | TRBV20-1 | CSARDRPGGKGYAF | TGCAGTGCTAGAGATCGTCCAGGGGGCAAGGGCTACGCCTTC
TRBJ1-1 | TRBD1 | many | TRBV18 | CASSPDRANTEAFF | TGTGCCAGCTCACCAGACAGGGCGAACACTGAAGCTTTCTTT
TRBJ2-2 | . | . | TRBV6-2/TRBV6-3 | CASSYDSTGELFF | TGTGCCAGCAGTTACGATTCCACCGGGGAGCTGTTTTTT